These 18 T cell receptor beta chains were sequenced from one sample in a study of shared clonotypes between healthy human individuals. Assay: immunoSEQ multiplex PCR; the TCRdb copy retains only in-frame clones and omits some. This sample has 2 million to 2.5 million clones, with over 85% found just once. Source material: naive CD4+ T cells from PBMCs. Specified subset: CD45RA+ positively selected. Receptors were obtained from a man between 18 and 29 years old in good health. Some clones in this sample may be carry-over from other donors' samples.

V usage is TRBV7-9 and J usage is TRBJ1-1; possibly TRBD1 for D (6 bases). This CDR3 spans 15 amino acids. V shed 4 bases and J shed 1 base, with 13 bases lying between them. Germline assignment: CDR1 SEHNR and CDR2 FQNEAQ (reference sequence). The CDR3: CASSWRAGANTEAFF. The CDR3 bases are TGTGCCAGCAGCTGGAGGGCGGGGGCGAACACTGAAGCTTTCTTT.

Notes on this clone: At the DNA level, this CDR3 is encoded by other sequences in the same sample as well. The chain recombines TRBV5-1 with TRBJ2-5; 11 bases map to TRBD2. CDR3 size: 16 residues. The germline V gene has CDR1 SGHRS and CDR2 YFSETQ. The junction had 9 bases not matched to a gene; V was cut back by 4 bases and J by 4 bases. This CDR3 is CASSLPLAGAAETQYF. The DNA of the CDR3 is TGCGCCAGCAGCCTCCCACTAGCGGGAGCGGCAGAGACCCAGTACTTC.

This chain connects TRBV5-4 to TRBJ1-3; 8 nucleotides align to TRBD1. The CDR3 spans 17 residues. The ends lost 4 bases at V and 2 bases at J; junction bases unmatched: 11. Germline CDR1 and CDR2: SGHNT and YYREEE (reference sequence). The CDR3 region is CASSPGGQGATGNTIYF. The CDR3, as DNA: TGTGCCAGCAGCCCGGGGGGTCAGGGGGCAACTGGAAACACCATATATTTT.

The chain employs TRBV27 and TRBJ2-1, with 10 bases matching TRBD2. V lost 7 bases, J lost 9 bases, and 15 bases stayed unmatched. The germline CDR1 and CDR2 sequences are MNHEY and SMNVEV (reference sequence). This CDR3 spans 16 amino acids. This CDR3 reads CASNPSRSGRAAEQFF. CDR3 sequence (DNA): TGTGCCAGCAACCCCAGCCGCAGCGGGAGGGCTGCTGAGCAGTTCTTC.

The chain is built from TRBV7-3 and TRBJ1-2; D gene uncertain. Looked up from germline, CDR1 is SGHTA and CDR2 is FQGTGA. Trimming removed 1 base at V and 3 bases at J, with 12 bases between. This CDR3 comprises 15 residues. The CDR3 nucleotides are TGTGCCAGCAGCTTAAACCCACATGCAGACTATGGCTACACCTTC. Translating it yields CASSLNPHADYGYTF.

The chain employs TRBV7-9 and TRBJ2-7, with D unresolved. Germline CDR1 SEHNR, CDR2 FQNEAQ (reference sequence). Trimming shortened V by 2 bases and J by 1 base, and 9 bases separated the two germline ends. The CDR3 extends over 14 amino acids. DNA of the CDR3: TGTGCCAGCAGCTTATTTAAGGATTCCTACGAGCAGTACTTC. Residues: CASSLFKDSYEQYF. The variable domain in full, completed from reference TRBV7-9 and TRBJ2-7, reads DTGVSQNPRHKITKRGQNVTFRCDPISEHNRLYWYRQTLGQGPEFLTYFQNEAQLEKSRLLSDRFSAERPKGSFSTLEIQRTEQGDSAMYLCASSLFKDSYEQYFGPGTRLTVT.

The CDR3 reads CASSVGWGITYEQYF. The CDR3 DNA reads as TGTGCCAGCAGCGTAGGATGGGGTATCACCTACGAGCAGTACTTC. This chain links TRBV9 with TRBJ2-7; no clear D gene. This CDR3 is built from 15 residues. Germline V gene data show CDR1 as SGDLS and CDR2 as YYNGEE. V dropped 0 bases and J dropped 2 bases, with 12 bases sitting between them.

The chain carries TRBV5-1 and TRBJ2-5; TRBD2 matches 8 bases. Germline V lookup: CDR1 SGHRS, CDR2 YFSETQ. The CDR3 runs 15 residues. J lost 5 bases, V lost 4 bases, and 10 bases had no gene match. The CDR3 DNA sequence: TGCGCCAGCAGCCGCGGCGCGGGAGGTACGGAGACCCAGTACTTC. Its protein product is CASSRGAGGTETQYF. Using reference TRBV5-1 and TRBJ2-5 for the parts outside the CDR3, the full variable domain is KAGVTQTPRYLIKTRGQQVTLSCSPISGHRSVSWYQQTPGQGLQFLFEYFSETQRNKGNFPGRFSGRQFSNSRSEMNVSTLELGDSALYLCASSRGAGGTETQYFGPGTRLLVL.

The rearrangement joins TRBV27 to TRBJ2-7, with D uncertain. This CDR3 has 13 amino acids. Germline V gene sequence: CDR1 MNHEY, CDR2 SMNVEV (reference sequence). Trimming took off 4 bases at V and 2 bases at J, with 9 bases between the two ends. CDR3 nucleotides: TGTGCCAGCAGTTCTGACAAAGCCTACGAGCAGTACTTC. It encodes CASSSDKAYEQYF.

V is TRBV5-1 and J is TRBJ2-1; the match to TRBD1 covers 12 bases. Germline lookup yields CDR1 SGHRS and CDR2 YFSETQ. The junction had 2 bases not matched to a gene; V was cut back by 6 bases and J by 4 bases. This CDR3 has 14 amino acids. CDR3 bases: TGCGCCAGCATGGGACAGGGGGCTTACAATGAGCAGTTCTTC. It yields the protein CASMGQGAYNEQFF. Supplemented by reference TRBV5-1 and TRBJ2-1, the full variable domain reads KAGVTQTPRYLIKTRGQQVTLSCSPISGHRSVSWYQQTPGQGLQFLFEYFSETQRNKGNFPGRFSGRQFSNSRSEMNVSTLELGDSALYLCASMGQGAYNEQFFGPGTRLTVL.

Points on this clone: The identical CDR3 is also encoded by other nucleotide sequences in the sample. The chain links TRBV5-1 to TRBJ2-7, with D tentatively TRBD1 (6 bases). The germline gives CDR1 SGHRS, CDR2 YFSETQ. V was cut by 0 bases and J by 0 bases, with 7 bases left in between. The CDR3 spans 14 residues. The CDR3 spells CASSLGTASYEQYF. CDR3 nucleotide sequence: TGCGCCAGCAGCTTGGGGACAGCCTCCTACGAGCAGTACTTC.

This sequence joins TRBV5-6 and TRBJ2-7; 7 nucleotides match TRBD1. Germline assignment: CDR1 SGHDT and CDR2 YYEEEE. The CDR3 has 14 amino acids. The J segment lost 2 bases and the V segment lost 4 bases, leaving 6 bases of the junction unmatched. CDR3 region: CASSPTGNPYEQYF. In nucleotides, the CDR3 is TGTGCCAGCAGCCCGACAGGGAATCCCTACGAGCAGTACTTC. Using reference TRBV5-6 and TRBJ2-7 for the parts outside the CDR3, the full variable domain is DAGVTQSPTHLIKTRGQQVTLRCSPKSGHDTVSWYQQALGQGPQFIFQYYEEEERQRGNFPDRFSGHQFPNYSSELNVNALLLGDSALYLCASSPTGNPYEQYFGPGTRLTVT.

With respect to this clone: The same CDR3 is also encoded by other DNA sequences in this sample. The chain combines TRBV5-1 with TRBJ1-4, with 9 bases identical to TRBD1. The germline V gene has CDR1 SGHRS and CDR2 YFSETQ. The ends lost 2 bases at V and 7 bases at J; junction bases unmatched: 3. The CDR3 is 14 amino acids. CDR3 bases: TGCGCCAGCAGCTTACAGGGGGCAGGTGAAAAACTGTTTTTT. It is translated as CASSLQGAGEKLFF.

This clone was recorded a few times. The rearrangement joins TRBV6-5 to TRBJ1-2; 8 nucleotides match TRBD1. With V trimmed by 2 bases and J by 2 bases, 1 base remained unmatched. The CDR3 sequence is 14 residues long. Per germline, CDR1 MNHEY and CDR2 SVGAGI. Here the CDR3 DNA reads TGTGCCAGCAGTTACGACAGGGGCAACTATGGCTACACCTTC. Its protein is CASSYDRGNYGYTF.

V and J are TRBV7-9 and TRBJ1-4, with D perhaps matching TRBD1 (6 bases). Per germline, CDR1 SEHNR and CDR2 FQNEAQ (reference sequence). The CDR3 covers 17 residues. Trimming shortened V by 5 bases and J by 4 bases, and 20 bases separated the two germline ends. CDR3: CASSPGQRARLNEKLFF. The CDR3 DNA reads TGTGCCAGCAGCCCCGGACAGCGGGCCAGGCTTAATGAAAAACTGTTTTTT.

The chain employs TRBV5-1 and TRBJ2-7; TRBD2 matches 10 bases. V shed 4 bases, J shed 11 bases, and the junction held 15 bases outside the gene matches. The CDR3 totals 15 residues. Germline V gene sequence: CDR1 SGHRS, CDR2 YFSETQ. CDR3 amino acids: CASSLEGLARDPEYF. The CDR3 DNA reads TGCGCCAGCAGCCTAGAGGGACTAGCGAGAGACCCAGAGTACTTC.

The rearrangement uses TRBV27 and TRBJ2-5, with D unclear. Germline CDR1 and CDR2: MNHEY and SMNVEV (reference sequence). V was cut by 11 bases and J by 5 bases, with 21 bases left in between. This CDR3 region has 14 residues. The CDR3 nucleotides read TGTGCCCCGGCGTGTGGCGTCCCCCAGGAGACCCAGTACTTC. The encoded protein is CAPACGVPQETQYF.

The chain carries TRBV7-9 and TRBJ2-3; no clear D. Germline CDR1 SEHNR, CDR2 FQNEAQ (reference sequence). Trimming took 1 base from V and 6 from J, leaving 11 bases between them. The CDR3 runs 14 residues. In DNA form, the CDR3 reads TGTGCCAGCAGCTTAGTTTTCCGGGCGGATACGCAGTATTTT. Translation: CASSLVFRADTQYF.